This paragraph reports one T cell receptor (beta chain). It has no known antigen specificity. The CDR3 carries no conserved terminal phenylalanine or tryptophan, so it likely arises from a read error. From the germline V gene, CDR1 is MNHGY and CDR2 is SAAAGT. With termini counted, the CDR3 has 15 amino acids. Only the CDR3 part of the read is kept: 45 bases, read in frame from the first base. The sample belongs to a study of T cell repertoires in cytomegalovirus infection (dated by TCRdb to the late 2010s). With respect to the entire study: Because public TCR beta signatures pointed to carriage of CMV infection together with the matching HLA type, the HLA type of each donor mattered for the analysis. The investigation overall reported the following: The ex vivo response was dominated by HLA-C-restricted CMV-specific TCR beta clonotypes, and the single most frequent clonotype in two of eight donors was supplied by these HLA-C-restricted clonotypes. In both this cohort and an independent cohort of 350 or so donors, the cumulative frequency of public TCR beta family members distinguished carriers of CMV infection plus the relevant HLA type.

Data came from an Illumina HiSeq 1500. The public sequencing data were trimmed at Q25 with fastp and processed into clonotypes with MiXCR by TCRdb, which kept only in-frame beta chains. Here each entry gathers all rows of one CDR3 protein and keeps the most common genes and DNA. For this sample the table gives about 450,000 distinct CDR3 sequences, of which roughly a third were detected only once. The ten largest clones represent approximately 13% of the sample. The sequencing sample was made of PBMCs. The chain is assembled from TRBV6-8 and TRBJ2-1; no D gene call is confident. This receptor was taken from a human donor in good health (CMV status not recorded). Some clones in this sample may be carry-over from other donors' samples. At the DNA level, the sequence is TGTGCCATCAGTTACAGATCTCTCACCTACAATGAGCAGTTCTTA. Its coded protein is CAISYRSLTYNEQFL.